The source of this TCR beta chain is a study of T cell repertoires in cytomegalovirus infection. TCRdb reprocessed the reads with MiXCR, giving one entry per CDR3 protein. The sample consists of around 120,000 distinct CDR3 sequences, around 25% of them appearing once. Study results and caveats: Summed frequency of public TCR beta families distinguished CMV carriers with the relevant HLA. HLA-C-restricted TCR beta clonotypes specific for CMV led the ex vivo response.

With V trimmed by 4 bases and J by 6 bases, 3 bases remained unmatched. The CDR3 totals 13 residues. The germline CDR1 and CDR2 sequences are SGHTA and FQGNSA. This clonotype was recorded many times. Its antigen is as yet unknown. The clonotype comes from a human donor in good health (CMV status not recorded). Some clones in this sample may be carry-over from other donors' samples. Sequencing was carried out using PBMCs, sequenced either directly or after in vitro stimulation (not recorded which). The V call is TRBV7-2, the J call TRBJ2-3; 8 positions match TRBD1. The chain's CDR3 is CASSYNRGDTQYF. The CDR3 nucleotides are TGTGCCAGCAGCTATAACAGGGGGGATACGCAGTATTTT.